The 15 T cell receptor beta chains reported below all come from one sample, sequenced in a study of response to subunit inactivated influenza vaccine. TCRdb itself ran the RT-PCR reads through MiXCR, one entry per CDR3 protein. The sample lists approximately 530,000 distinct CDR3 sequences, roughly 13% seen once, with roughly 13% in the top ten. The sequencing here drew on PBMCs from blood, taken 40 to 50 days after vaccination. These receptors all come from a man between 45 and 60 years old who received an inactivated influenza vaccine.

The chain links TRBV29-1 to TRBJ2-2; possibly TRBD1 for D (5 bases). This CDR3 has 16 amino acids. V was clipped by 8 bases and J by 4 bases, with 23 bases between them. The germline CDR1 and CDR2 sequences are SQVTM and ANQGSEA. CDR3 residues: CSLTYPQGIVTGELFF. In nucleotides, the CDR3 is TGCAGCCTCACCTACCCCCAGGGAATCGTCACCGGGGAGCTGTTTTTT.

The chain carries TRBV7-8 and TRBJ2-7; D is perhaps TRBD2 (6 bases). The CDR3 is made up of 15 amino acids. Germline V gives CDR1 SGHVS, CDR2 FQNEAQ. Deletions cut 5 bases from V and 6 bases from J, with 20 bases between. The CDR3 loop is CASSRPGTAKIEQYF. CDR3 DNA: TGTGCCAGCAGCCGCCCCGGGACTGCAAAGATCGAGCAGTACTTC.

The chain couples TRBV12-3 or TRBV12-4 to TRBJ1-5, with 9 bases fitting TRBD1. The CDR3 is 16 residues long. Trimming at V came to 3 bases and at J to 2 bases, leaving 5 bases not matched to a gene. The CDR3 nucleotides read TGTGCCAGCAGTTTGGGACAGGGTCGGGGCAATCAGCCCCAGCATTTT. It is translated as CASSLGQGRGNQPQHF.

The chain has TRBV27 and TRBJ2-4; 9 bases line up with TRBD1. The CDR3 consists of 17 residues. J was trimmed by 0 bases and V by 5 bases; bases with no gene match: 8. Germline V lookup: CDR1 MNHEY, CDR2 SMNVEV (reference sequence). The CDR3 loop reads CASSASRTGVAKNIQYF. The CDR3 region has the DNA TGTGCCAGCAGTGCCTCAAGGACAGGGGTAGCCAAAAACATTCAGTACTTC.

This clonotype was seen a few times. This chain joins TRBV7-9 and TRBJ1-4, with unresolved D. Between the trimmed V and J ends, which lost 5 bases and 6 bases, there was a span of 13 bases. Germline V CDR1 and CDR2: SEHNR, FQNEAQ (reference sequence). This CDR3 spans 14 amino acids. In DNA, the CDR3 is TGTGCCAGCAGCGACGGACCCTCCGATGAAAAACTGTTTTTT. Protein sequence: CASSDGPSDEKLFF. The full variable domain, rest sourced from reference TRBV7-9 and TRBJ1-4, is DTGVSQNPRHKITKRGQNVTFRCDPISEHNRLYWYRQTLGQGPEFLTYFQNEAQLEKSRLLSDRFSAERPKGSFSTLEIQRTEQGDSAMYLCASSDGPSDEKLFFGSGTQLSVL.

This clonotype was counted ten times or more. This rearrangement joins TRBV5-1 to TRBJ2-5; D unclear. The V and J ends lost 4 bases and 1 base respectively, with 2 bases between them. Germline CDR1 reads SGHRS; CDR2 reads YFSETQ. This CDR3 contains 11 residues. CDR3 protein: CASSVQETQYF. The CDR3 DNA reads as TGCGCCAGCAGCGTCCAAGAGACCCAGTACTTC.

J is TRBJ2-7 and V is TRBV10-3, with a tentative D call TRBD2 (5 bases). CDR3 size: 14 residues. Germline CDR1 reads ENHRY; CDR2 reads SYGVKD. The V and J ends lost 6 bases and 4 bases respectively, with 16 bases between them. The CDR3 coding sequence is TGTGCCATCAGATCCGACGTAACGGGATACGAGCAGTACTTC. It specifies CAIRSDVTGYEQYF.

The chain has TRBV10-3 and TRBJ1-1; no clear D gene. This CDR3 contains 15 residues. Looked up from germline, CDR1 is ENHRY and CDR2 is SYGVKD. Trimming removed 0 bases from V and 1 base from J, with 9 bases in between. The CDR3 sequence is CAISESSRQNTEAFF. The CDR3 bases are TGTGCCATCAGTGAGTCAAGTAGGCAGAACACTGAAGCTTTCTTT.

The sample holds a few counts of this clonotype. V gene TRBV6-2 or TRBV6-3 combines with J gene TRBJ2-3; 7 positions match TRBD1. V gave up 8 bases and J gave up 3 bases; unmatched junction bases: 14. The CDR3 totals 16 residues. Germline V gene sequence: CDR1 MNHEY, CDR2 SVGEGT. This CDR3 is CASRFKLGRGTDTQYF. In DNA form, the CDR3 reads TGTGCCAGCCGGTTTAAACTAGGCAGGGGGACAGATACGCAGTATTTT.

The V gene is TRBV27, the J gene TRBJ2-2, with TRBD2 matching 15 bases. V lost 5 bases and J lost 0; bases outside the gene matches: 10. The germline V gene has CDR1 MNHEY and CDR2 SMNVEV (reference sequence). CDR3 length equals 20 residues. CDR3 loop: CASSTSGTSGGKTNTGELFF. CDR3 sequence (DNA): TGTGCCAGCAGTACGTCCGGGACTAGCGGGGGGAAAACGAACACCGGGGAGCTGTTTTTT.

Here the CDR3 reads CSVGWTAQETQYF. Here the CDR3 DNA reads TGCAGCGTGGGCTGGACAGCTCAAGAGACCCAGTACTTC. The J gene is TRBJ2-5, the V gene TRBV29-1; TRBD1 is a possible D gene (6 bases). The germline gives CDR1 SQVTM, CDR2 ANQGSEA. Trimming shortened V by 6 bases and J by 2 bases, and 13 bases separated the two germline ends. The CDR3 runs 13 residues. Complete variable domain (other parts from reference TRBV29-1 and TRBJ2-5): SAVISQKPSRDICQRGTSLTIQCQVDSQVTMMFWYRQQPGQSLTLIATANQGSEATYESGFVIDKFPISRPNLTFSTLTVSNMSPEDSSIYLCSVGWTAQETQYFGPGTRLLVL.

The rearrangement joins TRBV12-3 or TRBV12-4 to TRBJ1-1; TRBD1 agrees at 9 bases. The ends lost 5 bases at V and 0 bases at J; junction bases unmatched: 7. The CDR3 length is 16 residues. Here the CDR3 DNA reads TGTGCCAGCAGTCGCGGACAGGGGACCATGAACACTGAAGCTTTCTTT. This codes for CASSRGQGTMNTEAFF.

This clonotype was found a few times. The rearrangement links TRBV5-1 to TRBJ2-6; D is undetermined. From germline, CDR1 is SGHRS and CDR2 YFSETQ. With 0 bases removed from V and 7 bases from J, the gap between germline ends came to 2 bases. The CDR3 totals 12 residues. CDR3 residues: CASSLEANVLTF. In DNA, the CDR3 is TGCGCCAGCAGCTTGGAAGCCAACGTCCTGACTTTC.

The chain carries TRBV4-3 and TRBJ1-3; unclear D gene. The germline CDR1 and CDR2 sequences are LGHNA and YSLEER. The CDR3 consists of 17 residues. With 0 bases removed from V and 4 bases from J, the gap between germline ends came to 16 bases. The CDR3 loop is CASSQDRRGRLGNTIYF. CDR3 sequence (DNA): TGCGCCAGCAGCCAAGATAGACGAGGAAGGCTAGGAAACACCATATATTTT.

In this sample, this clonotype turned up a few times. The chain has TRBV15 and TRBJ2-7; 7 nucleotides match TRBD1. CDR3 length: 18 amino acids. Germline loops: CDR1 LNHNV, CDR2 YYDKDF (reference sequence). V gave up 4 bases and J gave up 1 base; unmatched junction bases: 16. In nucleotides, the CDR3 is TGTGCCACCAGCACCCTGTCCCGGATGGACAGGTCTTCCTACGAGCAGTACTTC. Amino acids: CATSTLSRMDRSSYEQYF.